The 27 T cell receptor beta chains presented below share a single source sample, sequenced in a study of memory CD4+ T cells and cytomegalovirus serostatus. Clones were read by immunoSEQ multiplex PCR, and TCRdb kept only the in-frame ones, dropping some. Altogether over 55,000 clones are present, 65% to 80% being singletons, with the ten largest covering around 0.83%. The sort gate was single viable CD3+CD4+CD8-CD45RO+ cells for memory CD4+ T cells. The sequenced sample was memory CD4+ T cells from blood. These receptors came from an adult in good health and CMV-seronegative.

The chain carries TRBV7-9 and TRBJ2-3, with unresolved D. The germline V gene has CDR1 SEHNR and CDR2 FQNEAQ (reference sequence). The CDR3 is 14 residues long. V dropped 1 base and J dropped 7 bases, with 12 bases sitting between them. CDR3 DNA: TGTGCCAGCAGCTTAGGTTCTGTCATCCATACGCAGTATTTT. Encoded protein: CASSLGSVIHTQYF.

This chain uses TRBV5-4 with TRBJ2-1, with TRBD2 matching over 8 bases. Germline CDR1 and CDR2: SGHNT and YYREEE (reference sequence). This CDR3 has 14 residues. J lost 7 bases, V lost 2 bases, and 5 bases had no gene match. Written as DNA, the CDR3 is TGTGCCAGCAGCTTAGCGGGAGCGCTAAATGAGCAGTTCTTC. It is translated as CASSLAGALNEQFF.

CDR3 bases: TGTGCCTGGGGTCTAGCGGGCTCCACAGATACGCAGTATTTT. Translated: CAWGLAGSTDTQYF. The V call is TRBV30, the J call TRBJ2-3; 8 bases are shared with TRBD2. Germline trimming cut 5 bases from V and 2 bases from J; bases unmatched to any gene: 6. The CDR3 consists of 14 residues. Germline V gives CDR1 GTSNPN, CDR2 SVGIG (reference sequence).

This sequence joins TRBV28 and TRBJ1-1; the D gene is possibly TRBD1 (5 bases). This CDR3 is 18 amino acids long. Germline lookup yields CDR1 MDHEN and CDR2 SYDVKM. The V and J ends lost 4 bases and 4 bases respectively, with 25 bases between them. CDR3 sequence reads: CASSSVLGQGGKGTEAFF. The DNA for the CDR3 is TGTGCCAGCAGTTCGGTGCTCGGACAAGGTGGAAAGGGCACTGAAGCTTTCTTT.

The chain employs TRBV28 and TRBJ2-7, with no clear D. The ends were cut back, 2 bases at V and 5 bases at J, with 13 bases in the middle. Germline V gives CDR1 MDHEN, CDR2 SYDVKM. This CDR3 is built from 14 residues. This CDR3 reads CASSLRGFPNEQYF. The CDR3 region has the DNA TGTGCCAGCAGTTTAAGAGGATTCCCTAACGAGCAGTACTTC.

The chain carries TRBV7-8 and TRBJ2-5; 7 nucleotides line up with TRBD1. The germline gives CDR1 SGHVS, CDR2 FQNEAQ. V shed 1 base and J 5 bases; nucleotides not matched to a gene: 7. This CDR3 comprises 15 residues. CDR3 in DNA: TGTGCCAGCAGCTTAGACAGGGGTTGGAGCGAGACCCAGTACTTC. Protein: CASSLDRGWSETQYF.

The chain uses TRBV5-1 and TRBJ2-2; a weak D match, TRBD1 (5 bases). CDR1 and CDR2 from the germline V gene are SGHRS and YFSETQ. Trimming pared 5 bases from V and 4 bases from J, leaving 15 bases between. The CDR3 has 15 amino acids. This chain's CDR3 is CASRTLFRGTGELFF. The CDR3 bases are TGCGCCAGCAGGACCCTATTTAGGGGCACCGGGGAGCTGTTTTTT.

The V gene is TRBV18, the J gene TRBJ2-5, with a tentative D call TRBD1 (5 bases). V was pared by 0 bases and J by 1 base, with 9 bases between. The CDR3 loop spans 15 amino acids. Germline CDR1 and CDR2: KGHSH and LQKENI. CDR3 in DNA: TGTGCCAGCTCACCACCCAGCAGGGCCCAAGAGACCCAGTACTTC. Translating gives CASSPPSRAQETQYF.

The V gene is TRBV30, the J gene TRBJ1-2; D might be TRBD1 (6 bases). V gave up 3 bases and J gave up 4 bases, with 9 bases separating them. There are 12 residues in the CDR3. Germline V gene data show CDR1 as GTSNPN and CDR2 as SVGIG (reference sequence). The CDR3 DNA is TGTGCCTGGAGCAGGGGAAGCTATGGCTACACCTTC. It specifies CAWSRGSYGYTF.

This chain uses TRBV19 with TRBJ1-5; maybe TRBD1 (6 bases). CDR1 and CDR2 (germline): LNHDA, SQIVND (reference sequence). The CDR3 is 14 amino acids. V was pared by 4 bases and J by 4 bases, with 11 bases between. The CDR3 region is CASSKRGPNQPQHF. The CDR3 nucleotides read TGTGCCAGTAGTAAGCGGGGGCCGAATCAGCCCCAGCATTTT.

The gene calls are TRBV19 and TRBJ2-1; 8 bases line up with TRBD1. Looked up from germline, CDR1 is LNHDA and CDR2 is SQIVND (reference sequence). The CDR3 is 13 amino acids. V dropped 5 bases and J dropped 8; count of bases not matched to a gene: 5. In DNA, the CDR3 is TGTGCCAGTAGTGGGAACAGGGGGGATGAGCAGTTCTTC. Its translation: CASSGNRGDEQFF.

This clone has just a few counts. The chain has TRBV11-2 and TRBJ2-7; tentatively, D is TRBD1 (5 bases). This CDR3 is built from 13 residues. The V end lost 5 bases, the J end lost 2 bases, and 10 bases lay between the germline ends. Germline V CDR1 and CDR2: SGHAT, FQNNGV. CDR3 in DNA: TGTGCCAGCAGCCCCGACAGCACCTACGAGCAGTACTTC. The encoded protein is CASSPDSTYEQYF.

The V call is TRBV7-6, the J call TRBJ2-7, with D tentatively TRBD2 (6 bases). The germline V gene encodes CDR1 SGHVS and CDR2 FNYEAQ. The CDR3 runs to 14 residues. V gave up 3 bases and J gave up 5 bases, with 14 bases separating them. The CDR3 nucleotides read TGTGCCAGCAGCTTGGGCGGGATTCAGAACGAGCAGTACTTC. Its protein product is CASSLGGIQNEQYF.

The chain recombines TRBV9 with TRBJ2-5; 7 bases match TRBD2. The trim removed 0 bases at V and 5 bases at J, leaving 7 bases unmatched. The CDR3 loop spans 15 amino acids. Germline V CDR1 and CDR2: SGDLS, YYNGEE. CDR3 amino acids: CASSVALWGGETQYF. The DNA of the CDR3 is TGTGCCAGCAGCGTAGCTCTGTGGGGAGGGGAGACCCAGTACTTC.

CDR3 in amino acids: CASSNPLGSDTQYF. The CDR3 bases are TGTGCCAGCAGTAACCCACTAGGATCAGATACGCAGTATTTT. V usage is TRBV28 and J usage is TRBJ2-3, with D perhaps matching TRBD2 (5 bases). The V end lost 5 bases, the J end lost 4 bases, and 13 bases lay between the germline ends. CDR1 is MDHEN and CDR2 is SYDVKM in the germline V gene. The CDR3 spans 14 residues.

The chain employs TRBV7-9 and TRBJ1-3; no clear D gene. The length of the CDR3 is 13 residues. Germline values: CDR1 SEHNR, CDR2 FQNEAQ (reference sequence). The V end was cut by 1 base, the J end by 8 bases, with 9 bases between. CDR3 protein: CASSLGSRDTIYF. CDR3 bases: TGTGCCAGCAGCTTAGGCAGCCGTGACACCATATATTTT.

This clone appeared a few times. The genes are TRBV5-1 and TRBJ1-5; TRBD1 is a possible D gene (5 bases). The CDR3 is made up of 13 amino acids. Per the germline V gene, CDR1 is SGHRS and CDR2 is YFSETQ. The V gene lost 4 bases and the J gene lost 1 base, with 6 bases spanning the gap. The CDR3 loop is CASSRDSNQPQHF. The CDR3 DNA follows: TGCGCCAGCAGCCGGGACAGCAATCAGCCCCAGCATTTT.

Remarks on this clone: An end of the junction differs from the germline gene, which may be a read error. At the DNA level, this CDR3 is encoded by other sequences in the same sample as well. V is TRBV2 and J is TRBJ1-1, with D possibly matching TRBD1 (5 bases). The CDR3 contains 14 residues. Germline V CDR1 and CDR2: SNHLY, FYNNEI. The CDR3 spells CASSPRDSNTEAFF. The CDR3 region has the DNA TGTGCCAGCAGTCCGAGAGACAGTAACACTGAAGCTTTTTTT.

This chain connects TRBV5-1 to TRBJ2-1; 7 nucleotides agree with TRBD2. The CDR3 totals 15 residues. After removal of 6 bases from V and 0 bases from J, the junction contained 6 bases not matched to a gene. From germline, CDR1 is SGHRS and CDR2 YFSETQ. CDR3: CASTGASGSYNEQFF. CDR3 DNA sequence: TGCGCCAGCACCGGGGCTAGCGGCTCCTACAATGAGCAGTTCTTC.

This clone has only one observation. The V call is TRBV28, the J call TRBJ2-4; maybe TRBD2 (5 bases). The length of the CDR3 is 14 residues. V lost 2 bases to trimming and J lost 6 bases, with 11 bases between them. In germline, CDR1 is MDHEN, CDR2 SYDVKM. The CDR3 coding sequence is TGTGCCAGCAGTTTAGGTGGGAGTATAAACATTCAGTACTTC. This codes for CASSLGGSINIQYF.

The chain is built from TRBV19 and TRBJ2-7; 9 positions match TRBD1. This CDR3 comprises 15 residues. In germline, CDR1 is LNHDA, CDR2 SQIVND (reference sequence). J was trimmed by 3 bases and V by 7 bases; bases with no gene match: 10. DNA for the CDR3: TGTGCCAGTACCCCGAGGGGGGACAGGGTCTACGAGCAGTACTTC. Protein product: CASTPRGDRVYEQYF.

The table lists this clone with a few counts. The V and J genes are TRBV20-1 and TRBJ2-1; no reliable D call. Per germline, CDR1 DFQATT and CDR2 SNEGSKA (reference sequence). The CDR3 spans 11 residues. V was shortened by 6 bases and J by 4 bases, with 7 bases between the two germline ends. CDR3 sequence reads: CSAIWYNEQFF. CDR3 DNA: TGCAGTGCAATATGGTACAATGAGCAGTTCTTC.

The chain employs TRBV13 and TRBJ1-2; D is ambiguous. Per germline, CDR1 PRHDT and CDR2 FYEKMQ (reference sequence). This CDR3 is 13 amino acids long. V lost 4 bases and J lost 4, with 10 bases in between. CDR3 residues: CASSSRTLYGYTF. The CDR3 nucleotides read TGTGCCAGCAGCTCCCGGACGCTCTATGGCTACACCTTC.

The chain couples TRBV6-1 to TRBJ2-5; 7 bases fit TRBD1. CDR1 is MNHNS and CDR2 is SASEGT in the germline V gene. This CDR3 has 15 residues. With 4 bases clipped from V and 2 bases from J, the junction kept 7 bases outside the gene matches. In DNA, the CDR3 is TGTGCCAGCAGTGTCGGTGTGACAGGGCAAGAGACCCAGTACTTC. Its translation is CASSVGVTGQETQYF.

V and J are TRBV7-9 and TRBJ1-2; 11 bases are a match to TRBD1. V trimming: 5 bases; J trimming: 0 bases; junction bases outside the gene matches: 5. This CDR3 is 16 amino acids long. CDR1 is SEHNR, CDR2 FQNEAQ, per germline (reference sequence). In DNA form, the CDR3 reads TGTGCCAGCAGCCGGACAGGGGGCTTTGCTAACTATGGCTACACCTTC. This sequence encodes CASSRTGGFANYGYTF.

The V and J genes are TRBV5-6 and TRBJ2-7; D is unclear. The CDR3 is made up of 12 amino acids. V was cut by 2 bases and J by 4 bases, with 7 bases left in between. Germline V lookup: CDR1 SGHDT, CDR2 YYEEEE. The CDR3 region is CASSFHLYEQYF. CDR3 bases: TGTGCCAGCAGCTTCCATCTTTACGAGCAGTACTTC.

The V gene is TRBV28, the J gene TRBJ1-4, with D possibly being TRBD1 (6 bases). From germline, CDR1 is MDHEN and CDR2 SYDVKM. This CDR3 spans 13 amino acids. Trimming took off 3 bases at V and 7 bases at J, with 9 bases between the two ends. CDR3 DNA: TGTGCCAGCAGTTTTTCAGGGGTTGAAAAACTGTTTTTT. It is translated as CASSFSGVEKLFF.